These T cell receptor beta chains were read from a single sample in a study of shared clonotypes between healthy human individuals. Profiled with immunoSEQ multiplex PCR; TCRdb holds only in-frame clones, not every one. Here the sample spans 950,000 to 1,300,000 clones, roughly 80% being singletons. Sequencing used memory CD4+ T cells sorted from blood. All receptors derive from a man in his late teens or twenties in good health. CDR3s include the opening cysteine and the closing phenylalanine or tryptophan. The D gene is left open where the match is weak. Not all rows give a size; the values are once, few, many and, for expanded clones, a class.

abundance | d_gene | j_gene | v_gene | CDR3aa | CDR3nt
many | - | TRBJ1-1 | TRBV4-1 | CASSQDPGPLPAFF | TGCGCCAGCAGCCAAGATCCTGGACCTTTGCCAGCTTTCTTT
- | - | TRBJ1-1 | TRBV7-2 | CASSFIHGPGEAFF | TGTGCCAGCAGCTTTATTCATGGCCCGGGTGAAGCTTTCTTT
- | TRBD1 | TRBJ1-5 | TRBV7-6 | CASSPIPVGQGNQPQHF | TGTGCCAGCAGCCCTATCCCAGTGGGACAGGGGAATCAGCCCCAGCATTTT
- | - | TRBJ2-7 | TRBV30 | CAWNLGGPYEQYF | TGTGCCTGGAATCTTGGGGGGCCCTACGAGCAGTACTTC
few | - | TRBJ1-2 | TRBV5-4 | CASSLGTTKSNYGYTF | TGTGCCAGCAGCTTAGGGACAACAAAATCTAACTATGGCTACACCTTC
- | TRBD2 | TRBJ2-5 | TRBV9 | CASSAPSGLGVQTQYF | TGTGCCAGCAGCGCACCTTCGGGACTAGGGGTTCAGACCCAGTACTTC
- | TRBD2 | TRBJ2-1 | TRBV10-2 | CASSEQTSGNEQFF | TGCGCCAGCAGTGAGCAGACTAGCGGTAATGAGCAGTTCTTC
- | - | TRBJ2-2 | TRBV18 | CASSPDANTGELFF | TGTGCCAGCTCACCTGACGCGAACACCGGGGAGCTGTTTTTT
few | TRBD1 | TRBJ1-3 | TRBV28 | CASSDRGNTIYF | TGTGCCAGCAGCGACAGGGGGAACACCATATATTTT
- | - | TRBJ2-5 | TRBV6-6 | CASSLKETQYF | TGTGCCAGCAGTTTGAAAGAGACCCAGTACTTC
- | - | TRBJ2-2 | TRBV11-2 | CASSLTRVAGELFF | TGTGCCAGCAGCTTAACGCGAGTTGCCGGGGAGCTGTTTTTT
- | - | TRBJ2-7 | TRBV7-2 | CASSLGSSPWKYF | TGTGCCAGCAGCTTGGGCTCAAGCCCTTGGAAGTACTTC
- | - | TRBJ2-5 | TRBV5-1 | CASSLIDPGSGYF | TGCGCCAGCAGCCTGATCGACCCCGGGAGTGGGTACTTC
- | - | TRBJ2-3 | TRBV30 | CAWGVDTQYF | TGTGCCTGGGGAGTGGATACGCAGTATTTT